One sample yielded the 8 T cell receptor beta chains listed below, sequenced in a study of cytomegalovirus exposure and HLA in healthy donors. PCR was performed using 60 Vbeta and 13 Jbeta primers. Here immunoSEQ multiplex PCR was the method, and the copy in TCRdb shows in-frame clones only, minus some. The sample lists 80,000 or so clones; over 60% were seen once. The sequenced material came from PBMCs. These receptors all come from a man between 35 and 55 years old in good health and CMV-seronegative.

This chain uses TRBV27 with TRBJ2-6; D is uncertain. V lost 5 bases to trimming and J lost 0 bases, with 11 bases between them. The CDR3 runs 16 residues. Germline V gene lookup returns CDR1 MNHEY and CDR2 SMNVEV (reference sequence). The CDR3 sequence: CASSAYPGSGANVLTF. CDR3 sequence (DNA): TGTGCCAGCAGTGCCTATCCAGGCTCTGGGGCCAACGTCCTGACTTTC.

This sequence joins TRBV5-1 and TRBJ1-1, with D hard to call. The CDR3 has 13 amino acids. V was trimmed by 0 bases and J by 4 bases, leaving 7 bases between them. CDR1 is SGHRS and CDR2 is YFSETQ in the germline V gene. In DNA, the CDR3 is TGCGCCAGCAGCTTGGATGCGGGCACTGAAGCTTTCTTT. It translates to CASSLDAGTEAFF. Drawing the rest from reference TRBV5-1 and TRBJ1-1, the complete variable domain is KAGVTQTPRYLIKTRGQQVTLSCSPISGHRSVSWYQQTPGQGLQFLFEYFSETQRNKGNFPGRFSGRQFSNSRSEMNVSTLELGDSALYLCASSLDAGTEAFFGQGTRLTVV.

The chain couples TRBV4-3 to TRBJ2-1; D is possibly TRBD1 (5 bases). The V end was cut by 0 bases, the J end by 0 bases, with 12 bases between. Per the germline V gene, CDR1 is LGHNA and CDR2 is YSLEER. The CDR3 spans 17 residues. The DNA of the CDR3 is TGCGCCAGCAGCCAAGATCCAGGGCCCAGCTCCTACAATGAGCAGTTCTTC. This codes for CASSQDPGPSSYNEQFF.

Only a few counts were recorded for this clone. The CDR3 protein is CASYRGLRSLEQYF. The DNA for the CDR3 is TGTGCCAGCTACAGAGGACTTAGGTCGCTCGAGCAGTACTTC. This chain links TRBV2 with TRBJ2-7; tentative D call: TRBD2 (5 bases). The V and J ends lost 8 bases and 6 bases respectively, with 20 bases between them. This CDR3 comprises 14 residues. Germline V CDR1 and CDR2: SNHLY, FYNNEI.

The rearrangement uses TRBV7-2 and TRBJ2-3; possible D gene TRBD2, 5 bases. Trimming removed 4 bases from V and 4 bases from J, with 12 bases in between. CDR3 length: 14 residues. Germline loops: CDR1 SGHTA, CDR2 FQGNSA. The CDR3 DNA reads TGTGCCAGCAGCTCGGGGAGTTCGGCAGATACGCAGTATTTT. Encoded protein: CASSSGSSADTQYF.

The chain links TRBV5-4 to TRBJ2-1; 10 bases fit TRBD2. The CDR3 contains 15 residues. From germline, CDR1 is SGHNT and CDR2 YYREEE (reference sequence). With V trimmed by 2 bases and J by 5 bases, 4 bases remained unmatched. DNA of the CDR3: TGTGCCAGCAGCTTCAGCGGGAGGGGGGACAATGAGCAGTTCTTC. The encoded protein is CASSFSGRGDNEQFF.

Comments on this clone: Other DNA sequences within the sample encode an identical CDR3. V gene TRBV27 combines with J gene TRBJ1-1, with 7 bases matching TRBD1. Germline CDR1 reads MNHEY; CDR2 reads SMNVEV (reference sequence). The ends lost 3 bases at V and 1 base at J; junction bases unmatched: 2. The CDR3 has 14 residues. The CDR3 is CASSLQGGNTEAFF. The CDR3 DNA sequence: TGTGCCAGCAGTTTGCAGGGGGGGAACACTGAAGCTTTCTTT.

This chain links TRBV27 with TRBJ2-7, with 7 bases identical to TRBD2. This CDR3 is built from 15 residues. V dropped 2 bases and J dropped 2; count of bases not matched to a gene: 6. Germline-derived CDR1 and CDR2 are MNHEY and SMNVEV (reference sequence). The CDR3 reads CASSLTASGTYEQYF. CDR3 nucleotides: TGTGCCAGCAGTTTAACGGCTAGCGGTACCTACGAGCAGTACTTC.